Listed below are T cell receptor beta chains from one sample, sequenced in a study of control samples from healthy donors and cancer patients. The assay was immunoSEQ multiplex PCR, and TCRdb's table has in-frame clones only and misses some. Altogether roughly 80,000 clones are present, approximately 91% being singletons, with the ten largest covering 5.7%. Input material: blood. These receptors originate from a woman between 50 and 59 years old in good health. Both conserved end residues are part of each CDR3. D genes are given only for firm matches. Size is omitted from some rows. Given values are once, few, many or a class for expanded clones.

d_call,v_call,j_call,clone_size,cdr3_aa,cdr3_nt
TRBD2,TRBV5-4,TRBJ2-2,.,CASSLAGGPDGELFF,TGTGCCAGCAGCTTAGCGGGGGGGCCCGACGGGGAGCTGTTTTTT
TRBD1,TRBV6-2/TRBV6-3,TRBJ1-1,.,CASSYRDSTEAFF,TGTGCCAGCAGTTACCGGGACAGCACTGAAGCTTTCTTT
TRBD1,TRBV10-2,TRBJ2-7,.,CASTEGQGNDEQYF,TGCGCCAGCACCGAGGGACAGGGGAATGACGAGCAGTACTTC
.,TRBV9,TRBJ1-2,few,CASSLTNYGYTF,TGTGCCAGCAGCTTAACTAACTATGGCTACACCTTC
TRBD1,TRBV20-1,TRBJ2-7,.,CSAADRFEQYF,TGCAGTGCAGCGGACAGGTTCGAGCAGTACTTC
.,TRBV30,TRBJ1-5,.,CAWTPPGQPRLTQHF,TGTGCCTGGACTCCCCCGGGACAACCACGCCTGACCCAGCATTTT
.,TRBV5-5,TRBJ2-6,.,CASSLLVSGGANVLTF,TGTGCCAGCAGCTTGCTTGTCAGTGGTGGGGCCAACGTCCTGACTTTC
TRBD1,TRBV14,TRBJ1-5,.,CASSQAGGQPQHF,TGTGCCAGCAGCCAAGCAGGGGGCCAGCCCCAGCATTTT
.,TRBV30,TRBJ2-1,.,CAWMGYNEQFF,TGTGCCTGGATGGGGTACAATGAGCAGTTCTTC
.,TRBV5-4,TRBJ1-3,.,CASSRDELNTIYF,TGTGCCAGCAGCCGGGACGAATTAAACACCATATATTTT
.,TRBV5-1,TRBJ2-1,.,CASSLAGGLGEQFF,TGCGCCAGCAGCTTGGCCGGGGGTTTAGGTGAGCAGTTCTTC
.,TRBV5-4,TRBJ1-2,.,CASSSSGLTYGYTF,TGTGCCAGCAGCTCCAGTGGCTTAACCTATGGCTACACCTTC
TRBD1,TRBV5-4,TRBJ1-1,.,CASSLNRGNTEAFF,TGTGCCAGCAGCTTAAACAGGGGGAACACTGAAGCTTTCTTT
.,TRBV2,TRBJ1-1,few,CASSEAQGLAEAFF,TGTGCCAGCAGTGAAGCTCAGGGCTTGGCTGAAGCTTTCTTT
.,TRBV12-3/TRBV12-4,TRBJ1-1,.,CASSLAEQTEAFF,TGTGCCAGCAGTTTAGCCGAGCAGACTGAAGCTTTCTTT
.,TRBV19,TRBJ1-3,.,CASSIAPGAISGNTIYF,TGTGCCAGTAGTATAGCTCCGGGGGCCATCTCTGGAAACACCATATATTTT
TRBD1,TRBV29-1,TRBJ1-1,.,CSVSGTGGAYTEAFF,TGCAGCGTTTCCGGGACAGGGGGCGCTTATACTGAAGCTTTCTTT
.,TRBV7-8,TRBJ2-2,.,CASSLSSLTGELFF,TGTGCCAGCAGCTTAAGCAGCCTCACCGGGGAGCTGTTTTTT
TRBD2,TRBV9,TRBJ2-3,.,CASSSGTSVDTQYF,TGTGCCAGCAGCTCCGGGACTAGCGTAGATACGCAGTATTTT
.,TRBV27,TRBJ2-3,.,CASSSQLADTQYF,TGTGCCAGCAGTAGTCAGCTAGCAGATACGCAGTATTTT
TRBD1,TRBV5-6,TRBJ2-5,.,CASSPGGTGMTQYF,TGTGCCAGCAGCCCCGGCGGGACAGGGATGACCCAGTACTTC
.,TRBV6-5,TRBJ1-2,.,CASSYSNGAAYGYTF,TGTGCCAGCAGTTACTCGAATGGGGCGGCGTATGGCTACACCTTC
.,TRBV30,TRBJ1-6,.,CAWSAGTWGSPLHF,TGTGCCTGGAGCGCCGGGACATGGGGTTCACCCCTCCACTTT
.,TRBV5-4,TRBJ1-2,.,CVSSLNSFYGYTF,TGTGTCAGCAGCTTAAACAGTTTCTATGGCTACACCTTC
.,TRBV2,TRBJ2-3,.,CASSDPRTDTQYF,TGTGCCAGCAGTGATCCCCGGACAGATACGCAGTATTTT
.,TRBV20-1,TRBJ2-7,.,CSAVLGGEQYF,TGCAGTGCTGTCCTCGGGGGCGAGCAGTACTTC
TRBD1,TRBV7-9,TRBJ2-3,.,CASSKPGTGATDTQYF,TGTGCCAGCAGCAAGCCGGGGACAGGGGCCACAGATACGCAGTATTTT
TRBD1,TRBV5-1,TRBJ2-1,.,CASSLLGQGVNEQFF,TGCGCCAGCAGCTTGTTGGGACAGGGGGTGAATGAGCAGTTCTTC
.,TRBV5-6,TRBJ1-2,once,CASSIDSYGYTF,TGTGCCAGCAGCATAGACAGCTATGGCTACACCTTC
.,TRBV7-9,TRBJ1-1,.,CASSLAGGNTEAFF,TGTGCCAGCAGCTTAGCCGGGGGGAACACTGAAGCTTTCTTT
.,TRBV6-1,TRBJ1-2,.,CASSEQVGYTF,TGTGCCAGCAGTGAACAGGTTGGCTACACCTTC
.,TRBV6-1,TRBJ1-1,few,CASSEGQGEAFF,TGTGCCAGCAGTGAAGGGCAGGGTGAAGCTTTCTTT
.,TRBV30,TRBJ1-6,.,CAWSVNRVSPLHF,TGTGCCTGGAGTGTAAATAGGGTTTCACCCCTCCACTTT